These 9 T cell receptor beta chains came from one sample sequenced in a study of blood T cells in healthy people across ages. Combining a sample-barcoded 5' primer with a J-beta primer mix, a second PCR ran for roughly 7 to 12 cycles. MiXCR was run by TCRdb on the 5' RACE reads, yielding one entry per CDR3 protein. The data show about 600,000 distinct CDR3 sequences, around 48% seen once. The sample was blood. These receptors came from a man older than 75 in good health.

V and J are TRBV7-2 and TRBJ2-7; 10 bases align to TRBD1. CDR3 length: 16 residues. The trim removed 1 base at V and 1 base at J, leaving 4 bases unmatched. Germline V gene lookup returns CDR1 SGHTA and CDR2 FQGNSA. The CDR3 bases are TGTGCCAGCAGCTTAGAGCCGGGACAGGGGTCCTACGAGCAGTACTTC. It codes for CASSLEPGQGSYEQYF. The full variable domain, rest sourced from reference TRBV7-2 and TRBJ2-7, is GAGVSQSPSNKVTEKGKDVELRCDPISGHTALYWYRQSLGQGLEFLIYFQGNSAPDKSGLPSDRFSAERTGGSVSTLTIQRTQQEDSAVYLCASSLEPGQGSYEQYFGPGTRLTVT.

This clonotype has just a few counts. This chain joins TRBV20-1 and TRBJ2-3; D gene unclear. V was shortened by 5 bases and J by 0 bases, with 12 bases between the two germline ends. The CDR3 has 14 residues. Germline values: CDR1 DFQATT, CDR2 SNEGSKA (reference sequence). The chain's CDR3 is CSAPPHASTDTQYF. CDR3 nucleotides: TGCAGTGCTCCCCCACATGCTAGCACAGATACGCAGTATTTT.

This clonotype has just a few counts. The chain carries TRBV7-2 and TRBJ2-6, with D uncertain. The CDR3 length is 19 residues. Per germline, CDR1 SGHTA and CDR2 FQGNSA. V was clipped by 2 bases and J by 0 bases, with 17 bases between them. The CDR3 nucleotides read TGTGCCAGCAGCTTATTTGGGTCAGGCATGGTCTCTGGGGCCAACGTCCTGACTTTC. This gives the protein CASSLFGSGMVSGANVLTF.

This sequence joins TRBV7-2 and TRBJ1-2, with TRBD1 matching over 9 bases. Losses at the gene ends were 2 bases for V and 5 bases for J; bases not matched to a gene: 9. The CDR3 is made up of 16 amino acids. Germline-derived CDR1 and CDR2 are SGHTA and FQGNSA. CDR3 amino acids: CASSLKGTGLGYGYTF. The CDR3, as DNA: TGTGCCAGCAGCTTAAAAGGGACAGGGCTTGGGTATGGCTACACCTTC.

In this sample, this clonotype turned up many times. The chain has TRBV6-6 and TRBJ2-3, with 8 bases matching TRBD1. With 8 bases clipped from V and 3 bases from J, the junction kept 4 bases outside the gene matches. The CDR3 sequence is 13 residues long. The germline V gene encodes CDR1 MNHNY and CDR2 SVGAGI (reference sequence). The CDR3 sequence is CASRQGLTDTQYF. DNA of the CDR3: TGTGCCAGCCGACAGGGGTTAACAGATACGCAGTATTTT.

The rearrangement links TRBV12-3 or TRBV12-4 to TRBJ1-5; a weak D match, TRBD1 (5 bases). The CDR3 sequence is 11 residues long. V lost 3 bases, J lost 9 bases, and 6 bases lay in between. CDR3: CASSLGPPQHF. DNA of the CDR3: TGTGCCAGCAGTTTGGGGCCGCCCCAGCATTTT.

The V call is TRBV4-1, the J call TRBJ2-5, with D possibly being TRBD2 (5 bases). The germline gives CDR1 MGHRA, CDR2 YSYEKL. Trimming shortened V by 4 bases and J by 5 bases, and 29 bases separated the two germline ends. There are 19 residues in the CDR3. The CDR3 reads CASSLRALETQRRSETQYF. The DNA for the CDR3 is TGCGCCAGCAGCCTTAGGGCCCTAGAAACACAACGGAGGTCGGAGACCCAGTACTTC.

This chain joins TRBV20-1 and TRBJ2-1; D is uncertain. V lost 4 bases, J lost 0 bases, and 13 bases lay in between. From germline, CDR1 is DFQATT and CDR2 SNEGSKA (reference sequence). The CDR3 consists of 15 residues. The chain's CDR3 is CSAKVARGSYNEQFF. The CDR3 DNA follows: TGCAGTGCTAAGGTGGCTAGAGGCTCCTACAATGAGCAGTTCTTC.

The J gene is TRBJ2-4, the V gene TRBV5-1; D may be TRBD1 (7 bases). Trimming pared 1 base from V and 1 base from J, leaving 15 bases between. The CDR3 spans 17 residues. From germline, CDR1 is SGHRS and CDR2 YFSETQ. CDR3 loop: CASSLSSGGRAKNIQYF. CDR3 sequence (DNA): TGCGCCAGCAGCTTGTCTTCAGGGGGGAGGGCCAAAAACATTCAGTACTTC. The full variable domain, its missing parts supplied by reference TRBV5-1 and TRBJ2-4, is KAGVTQTPRYLIKTRGQQVTLSCSPISGHRSVSWYQQTPGQGLQFLFEYFSETQRNKGNFPGRFSGRQFSNSRSEMNVSTLELGDSALYLCASSLSSGGRAKNIQYFGAGTRLSVL.